This TCR beta chain stems from a study of blood T cells in healthy people across ages. V was shortened by 0 bases and J by 0 bases, with 15 bases between the two germline ends. CDR3 size: 16 residues. The germline V gene encodes CDR1 DFQATT and CDR2 SNEGSKA (reference sequence). Study-wide results and limits: A strong correlation was found between TCR beta diversity and the percentage of naive T cells.

Concerning this clonotype itself: Its target is not known.

For the second PCR, which ran for 7 to 11 cycles, a sample-barcoded 5' primer and a J-beta primer mix were used. Per sample, CDR3-containing paired-end reads numbered at least 2.5 million. TCRdb re-analysed the 5' RACE reads in MiXCR, keeping a single row per CDR3 protein. The profile shows about 940,000 distinct CDR3 sequences, about 44% of them singletons. The TCR was taken from a man aged 25-45 years in good health. The V gene is TRBV20-1, the J gene TRBJ2-7, with D uncertain. What was sequenced was blood. CDR3 amino acids: CSARDQRKRTSYEQYF. The CDR3, as DNA: TGCAGTGCTAGAGATCAACGAAAGCGAACCTCCTACGAGCAGTACTTC.